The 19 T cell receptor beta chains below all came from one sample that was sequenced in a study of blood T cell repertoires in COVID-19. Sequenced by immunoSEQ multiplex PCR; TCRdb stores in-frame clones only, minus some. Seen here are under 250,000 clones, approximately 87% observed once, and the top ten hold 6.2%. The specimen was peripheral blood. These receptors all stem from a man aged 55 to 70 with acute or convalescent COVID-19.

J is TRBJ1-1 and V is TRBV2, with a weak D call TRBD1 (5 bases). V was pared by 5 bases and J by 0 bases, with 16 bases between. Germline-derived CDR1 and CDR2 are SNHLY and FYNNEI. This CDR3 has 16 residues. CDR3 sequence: CASSFGGEGMNTEAFF. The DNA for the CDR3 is TGTGCCAGCAGTTTTGGGGGGGAAGGGATGAACACTGAAGCTTTCTTT. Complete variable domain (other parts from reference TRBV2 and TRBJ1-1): EPEVTQTPSHQVTQMGQEVILRCVPISNHLYFYWYRQILGQKVEFLVSFYNNEISEKSEIFDDQFSVERPDGSNFTLKIRSTKLEDSAMYFCASSFGGEGMNTEAFFGQGTRLTVV.

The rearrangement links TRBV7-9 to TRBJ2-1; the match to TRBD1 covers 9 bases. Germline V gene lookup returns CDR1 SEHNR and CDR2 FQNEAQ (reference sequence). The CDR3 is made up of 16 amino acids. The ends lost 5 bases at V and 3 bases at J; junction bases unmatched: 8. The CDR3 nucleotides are TGTGCCAGCAGCCTCCTCCTGGGACAGGGCTACAATGAGCAGTTCTTC. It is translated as CASSLLLGQGYNEQFF.

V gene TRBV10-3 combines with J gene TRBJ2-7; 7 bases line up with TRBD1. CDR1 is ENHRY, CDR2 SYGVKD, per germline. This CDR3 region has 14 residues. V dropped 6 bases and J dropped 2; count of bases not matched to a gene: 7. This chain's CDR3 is CAISRDRPTYEQYF. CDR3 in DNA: TGTGCCATCAGCCGGGACAGACCAACCTACGAGCAGTACTTC.

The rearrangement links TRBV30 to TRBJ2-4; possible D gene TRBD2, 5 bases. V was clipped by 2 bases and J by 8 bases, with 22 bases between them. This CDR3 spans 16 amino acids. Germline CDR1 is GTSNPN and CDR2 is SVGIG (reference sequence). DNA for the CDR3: TGTGCCTGGAGTTCATCCCCCTCGAGGGCTATGGACATTCAGTACTTC. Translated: CAWSSSPSRAMDIQYF.

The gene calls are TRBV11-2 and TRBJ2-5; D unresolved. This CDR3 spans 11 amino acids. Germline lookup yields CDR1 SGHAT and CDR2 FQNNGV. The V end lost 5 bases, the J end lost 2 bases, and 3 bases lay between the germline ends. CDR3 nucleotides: TGTGCCAGCAGCCCTCAAGAGACCCAGTACTTC. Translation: CASSPQETQYF.

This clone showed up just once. This CDR3 reads CASSLEANEQFF. The CDR3 bases are TGTGCCAGCAGCTTAGAAGCCAATGAGCAGTTCTTC. The rearrangement links TRBV7-9 to TRBJ2-1; no definite D call. V was pared by 1 base and J by 6 bases, with 4 bases between. The CDR3 consists of 12 residues. Germline CDR1 and CDR2: SEHNR and FQNEAQ (reference sequence).

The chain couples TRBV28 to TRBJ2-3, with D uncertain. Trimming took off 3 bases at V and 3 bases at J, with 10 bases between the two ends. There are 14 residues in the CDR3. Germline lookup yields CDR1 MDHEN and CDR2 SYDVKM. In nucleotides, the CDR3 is TGTGCCAGCAGTTTCCCCACTAAGACAGATACGCAGTATTTT. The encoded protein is CASSFPTKTDTQYF. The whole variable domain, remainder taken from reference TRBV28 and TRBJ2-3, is DVKVTQSSRYLVKRTGEKVFLECVQDMDHENMFWYRQDPGLGLRLIYFSYDVKMKEKGDIPEGYSVSREKKERFSLILESASTNQTSMYLCASSFPTKTDTQYFGPGTRLTVL.

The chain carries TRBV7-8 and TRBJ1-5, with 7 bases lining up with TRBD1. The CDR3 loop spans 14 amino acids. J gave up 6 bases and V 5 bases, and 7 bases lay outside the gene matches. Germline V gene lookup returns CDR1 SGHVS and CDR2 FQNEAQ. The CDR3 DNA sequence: TGTGCCAGCAGCCACGACAGGGTGGGTCAGCCCCAGCATTTT. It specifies CASSHDRVGQPQHF. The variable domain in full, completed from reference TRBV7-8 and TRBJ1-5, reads GAGVSQSPRYKVAKRGQDVALRCDPISGHVSLFWYQQALGQGPEFLTYFQNEAQLDKSGLPSDRFFAERPEGSVSTLKIQRTQQEDSAVYLCASSHDRVGQPQHFGDGTRLSIL.

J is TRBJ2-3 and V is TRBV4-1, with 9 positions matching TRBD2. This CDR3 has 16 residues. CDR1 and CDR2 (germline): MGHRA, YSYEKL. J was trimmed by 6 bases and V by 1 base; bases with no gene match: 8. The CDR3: CASSQALAGRWDTQYF. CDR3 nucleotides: TGCGCCAGCAGCCAAGCCCTAGCGGGGAGGTGGGATACGCAGTATTTT.

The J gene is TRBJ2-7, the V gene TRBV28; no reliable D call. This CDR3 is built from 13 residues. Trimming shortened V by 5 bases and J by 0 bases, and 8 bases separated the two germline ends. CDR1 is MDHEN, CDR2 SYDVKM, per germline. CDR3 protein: CASSPVLSYEQYF. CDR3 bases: TGTGCCAGCAGTCCCGTCCTCTCCTACGAGCAGTACTTC.

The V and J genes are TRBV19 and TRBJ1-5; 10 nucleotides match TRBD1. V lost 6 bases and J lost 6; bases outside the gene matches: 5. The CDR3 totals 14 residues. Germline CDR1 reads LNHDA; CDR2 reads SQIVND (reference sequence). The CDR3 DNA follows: TGTGCCAGTAGCCAGACAGGGGGCGTTCAGCCCCAGCATTTT. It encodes CASSQTGGVQPQHF. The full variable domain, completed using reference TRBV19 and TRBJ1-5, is DGGITQSPKYLFRKEGQNVTLSCEQNLNHDAMYWYRQDPGQGLRLIYYSQIVNDFQKGDIAEGYSVSREKKESFPLTVTSAQKNPTAFYLCASSQTGGVQPQHFGDGTRLSIL.

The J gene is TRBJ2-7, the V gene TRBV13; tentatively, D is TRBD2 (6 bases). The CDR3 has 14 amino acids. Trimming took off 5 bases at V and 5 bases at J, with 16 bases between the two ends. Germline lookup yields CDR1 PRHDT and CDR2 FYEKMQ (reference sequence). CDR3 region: CASSLWGEVDEQYF. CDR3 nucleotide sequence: TGTGCCAGCAGCCTTTGGGGGGAGGTCGACGAGCAGTACTTC.

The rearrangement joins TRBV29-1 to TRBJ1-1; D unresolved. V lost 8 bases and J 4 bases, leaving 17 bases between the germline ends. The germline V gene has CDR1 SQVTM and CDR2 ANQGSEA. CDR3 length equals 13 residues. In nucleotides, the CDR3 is TGCAGCTCATCCCCGTCGGGGAGCACTGAAGCTTTCTTT. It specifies CSSSPSGSTEAFF. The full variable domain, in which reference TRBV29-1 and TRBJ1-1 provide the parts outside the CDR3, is SAVISQKPSRDICQRGTSLTIQCQVDSQVTMMFWYRQQPGQSLTLIATANQGSEATYESGFVIDKFPISRPNLTFSTLTVSNMSPEDSSIYLCSSSPSGSTEAFFGQGTRLTVV.

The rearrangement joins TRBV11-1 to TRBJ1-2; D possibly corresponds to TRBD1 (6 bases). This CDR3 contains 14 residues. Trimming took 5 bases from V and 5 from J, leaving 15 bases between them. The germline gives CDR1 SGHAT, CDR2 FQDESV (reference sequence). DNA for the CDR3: TGTGCCAGCAGCCGAGGGGACACCTTGTATGGCTACACCTTC. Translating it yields CASSRGDTLYGYTF.

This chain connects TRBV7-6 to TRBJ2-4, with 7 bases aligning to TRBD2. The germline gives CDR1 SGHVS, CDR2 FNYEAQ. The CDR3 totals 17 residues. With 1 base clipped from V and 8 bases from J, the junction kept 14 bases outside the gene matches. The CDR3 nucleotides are TGTGCCAGCAGCTTAGTACAGTTCGGGGGGTTTATGGACATTCAGTACTTC. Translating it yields CASSLVQFGGFMDIQYF.

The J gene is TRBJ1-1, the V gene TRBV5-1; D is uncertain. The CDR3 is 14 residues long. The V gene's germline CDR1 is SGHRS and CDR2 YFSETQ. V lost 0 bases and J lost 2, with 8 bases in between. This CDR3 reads CASSLGPYNTEAFF. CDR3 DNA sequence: TGCGCCAGCAGCTTGGGCCCCTATAACACTGAAGCTTTCTTT.

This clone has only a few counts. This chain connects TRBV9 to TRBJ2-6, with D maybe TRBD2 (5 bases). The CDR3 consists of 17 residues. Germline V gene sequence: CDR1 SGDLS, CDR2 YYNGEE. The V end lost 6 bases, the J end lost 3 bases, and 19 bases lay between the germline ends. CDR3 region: CASTPDRGVGGANVLTF. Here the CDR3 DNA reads TGTGCCAGCACCCCCGACCGGGGTGTCGGTGGGGCCAACGTCCTGACTTTC. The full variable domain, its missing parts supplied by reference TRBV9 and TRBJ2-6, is DSGVTQTPKHLITATGQRVTLRCSPRSGDLSVYWYQQSLDQGLQFLIQYYNGEERAKGNILERFSAQQFPDLHSELNLSSLELGDSALYFCASTPDRGVGGANVLTFGAGSRLTVL.

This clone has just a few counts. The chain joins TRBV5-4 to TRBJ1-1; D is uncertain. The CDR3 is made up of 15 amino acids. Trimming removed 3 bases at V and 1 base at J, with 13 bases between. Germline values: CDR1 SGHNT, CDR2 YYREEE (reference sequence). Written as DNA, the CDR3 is TGTGCCAGCAGCTCTAGCCTCGGGAAGAACACTGAAGCTTTCTTT. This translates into CASSSSLGKNTEAFF.

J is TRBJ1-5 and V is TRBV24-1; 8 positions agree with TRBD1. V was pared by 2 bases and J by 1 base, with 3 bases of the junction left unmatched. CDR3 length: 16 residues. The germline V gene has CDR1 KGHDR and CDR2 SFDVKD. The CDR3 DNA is TGTGCCACCAGTGATTCCGACAGGGGAAGCAATCAGCCCCAGCATTTT. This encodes CATSDSDRGSNQPQHF.